The clone carrying this T cell receptor (beta chain) was observed a few times. The protocol was immunoSEQ multiplex PCR, while the TCRdb copy is restricted to in-frame clones and leaves out a portion. This table has roughly 100,000 clones, about nine tenths appearing once. This sample is drawn from a study of blood T cell repertoires in COVID-19. Germline CDR1 is LGHDT and CDR2 is YNNKEL (reference sequence). The germline V and J ends were trimmed by 3 bases and 8 bases, with 29 bases remaining between them. There are 19 residues in the CDR3. The sequence was obtained from a woman between 65 and 79 years old with acute or convalescent COVID-19. The chain recombines TRBV3-1 (or the pseudogene TRBV3-2) with TRBJ2-1; D may be TRBD2 (6 bases). Sample: peripheral blood. CDR3 in DNA: TGTGCCAGCAGCCATACCCTCCAGGACCTAGCGTTAATTACCCATGAGCAGTTCTTC. Amino acid sequence: CASSHTLQDLALITHEQFF.